The 31 T cell receptor beta chains given below trace back to one sample, sequenced in a study of identical twins (dated by TCRdb to 2015 to 2016). The library was produced with 5' RACE. Instrument on record: Illumina HiSeq 2000. TCRdb reanalyzed the raw reads on its own, using fastp at Q25 for trimming and MiXCR for clone calling, and kept in-frame beta chains. One record per CDR3 amino acid sequence lists the most common genes and DNA. The sample table shows approximately 190,000 distinct CDR3 sequences, and approximately 16% are seen once. 35% to 45% of the sample rests with the top ten. The same specimen was also included in a second study, on T cells expressing NK-cell markers.

The material sequenced was CD8+ T cells sorted from blood. Receptor source: a woman aged 18-29 years in good health.

This chain links TRBV7-9 with TRBJ2-7; D is perhaps TRBD1 (6 bases). This CDR3 spans 16 amino acids. V shed 5 bases and J shed 4 bases, with 21 bases lying between them. Germline CDR1 is SEHNR and CDR2 is FQNEAQ (reference sequence). CDR3 protein: CASSLNRDRGPYEQYF. CDR3 in DNA: TGTGCCAGCAGCCTAAACAGGGACCGCGGACCTTACGAGCAGTACTTC.

The rearrangement uses TRBV6-2 or TRBV6-3 and TRBJ2-7; D unclear. Deletions cut 7 bases from V and 5 bases from J, with 15 bases between. This CDR3 spans 13 amino acids. Germline assignment: CDR1 MNHEY and CDR2 SVGEGT. CDR3: CASKYPWFHEQYF. DNA of the CDR3: TGTGCCAGCAAATACCCATGGTTCCACGAGCAGTACTTC.

This chain connects TRBV9 to TRBJ2-7, with 9 bases fitting TRBD1. The CDR3 length is 14 residues. Germline V lookup: CDR1 SGDLS, CDR2 YYNGEE. Losses at the gene ends were 4 bases for V and 7 bases for J; bases not matched to a gene: 9. The CDR3 bases are TGTGCCAGCAGCACTCAACAGGGGGCGAGGGAGCAGTACTTC. Its protein is CASSTQQGAREQYF.

This clonotype has a handful of counts. The V and J genes are TRBV12-3 or TRBV12-4 and TRBJ1-1; D unresolved. CDR3 length: 15 amino acids. Trimming took 5 bases from V and 0 from J, leaving 13 bases between them. The CDR3 DNA reads TGTGCCAGCAGTACCCGACGGCGAATGAACACTGAAGCTTTCTTT. Its protein is CASSTRRRMNTEAFF.

This clonotype came up a few times. The V call is TRBV9, the J call TRBJ2-3; D unclear. This CDR3 has 16 residues. CDR1 is SGDLS, CDR2 YYNGEE, per germline. Trimming shortened V by 4 bases and J by 2 bases, and 17 bases separated the two germline ends. The CDR3 region has the DNA TGTGCCAGCAGCCTCCATAGTACGAGCGTCACAGATACGCAGTATTTT. Its translation: CASSLHSTSVTDTQYF.

The J gene is TRBJ2-7, the V gene TRBV7-6, with TRBD1 matching over 9 bases. The CDR3 has 15 amino acids. The germline CDR1 and CDR2 sequences are SGHVS and FNYEAQ. The J segment lost 5 bases and the V segment lost 5 bases, leaving 10 bases of the junction unmatched. CDR3 DNA: TGTGCCAGCAGCCTCGGGGACAGGGAAGGGCACGAGCAGTACTTC. As protein: CASSLGDREGHEQYF.

This clonotype was found a few times. The V gene is TRBV12-3 or TRBV12-4, the J gene TRBJ2-7; 11 bases agree with TRBD2. CDR3 length: 18 residues. Trimming took 1 base from V and 6 from J; bases not matched to a gene: 14. The CDR3 region has the DNA TGTGCCAGCAGTTTAGTCTCCCCCTCTAGCGGGGGGCCCTCCGAGCAGTACTTC. Translated, it gives CASSLVSPSSGGPSEQYF.

The chain is built from TRBV7-8 and TRBJ2-1; 11 nucleotides align to TRBD2. V lost 5 bases and J lost 4; bases outside the gene matches: 13. This CDR3 spans 18 amino acids. Germline V lookup: CDR1 SGHVS, CDR2 FQNEAQ. CDR3 nucleotide sequence: TGTGCCAGCAGCCCCGACGTGGGGCTAGCGGGAGGTTACAATGAGCAGTTCTTC. As protein: CASSPDVGLAGGYNEQFF.

This clonotype was seen only a few times. V gene TRBV7-2 combines with J gene TRBJ1-2; D unresolved. The CDR3 runs to 14 residues. In germline, CDR1 is SGHTA, CDR2 FQGNSA. Trimming left V 0 bases short and J 9 bases short, with 14 bases between. The CDR3 region is CASSLAMEWVRYTF. Written as DNA, the CDR3 is TGTGCCAGCAGCTTAGCGATGGAGTGGGTCCGCTACACCTTC.

This clonotype was seen only a few times. The chain has TRBV12-3 or TRBV12-4 and TRBJ1-2, with D perhaps TRBD1 (6 bases). V was cut by 1 base and J by 7 bases, with 10 bases left in between. There are 13 residues in the CDR3. The CDR3: CASSLGVGGGYTF. The CDR3 nucleotides are TGTGCCAGCAGTTTAGGGGTAGGGGGTGGCTACACCTTC.

This clonotype was found a few times. The chain recombines TRBV3-1 with TRBJ1-2, with a tentative D call TRBD1 (6 bases). The germline V gene encodes CDR1 LGHDT and CDR2 YNNKEL (reference sequence). Trimming removed 0 bases at V and 3 bases at J, with 14 bases between. CDR3 length equals 16 residues. This chain's CDR3 is CASSQEGRGRYYGYTF. CDR3 in DNA: TGTGCCAGCAGCCAAGAAGGGCGGGGGCGTTACTATGGCTACACCTTC.

The chain uses TRBV28 and TRBJ1-5; 7 bases line up with TRBD1. Germline V CDR1 and CDR2: MDHEN, SYDVKM. The length of the CDR3 is 16 residues. V lost 6 bases to trimming and J lost 6 bases; unmatched junction nucleotides: 14. For the CDR3, the DNA is TGTGCCAGCAGCCAATACAGGGGTGGGGCGGGTCAGCCCCAGCATTTT. It yields the protein CASSQYRGGAGQPQHF.

The table lists this clonotype with a few counts. V usage is TRBV9 and J usage is TRBJ2-3; a possible D gene is TRBD2 (5 bases). CDR1 and CDR2 from the germline V gene are SGDLS and YYNGEE. Trimming shortened V by 0 bases and J by 2 bases, and 10 bases separated the two germline ends. The CDR3 is made up of 15 amino acids. For the CDR3, the DNA is TGTGCCAGCAGCGTAGGAGGGTTTTCCACAGATACGCAGTATTTT. It is translated as CASSVGGFSTDTQYF. Looking up the rest from reference TRBV9 and TRBJ2-3 gives the full variable domain: DSGVTQTPKHLITATGQRVTLRCSPRSGDLSVYWYQQSLDQGLQFLIQYYNGEERAKGNILERFSAQQFPDLHSELNLSSLELGDSALYFCASSVGGFSTDTQYFGPGTRLTVL.

This clonotype was observed a handful of times. J is TRBJ2-7 and V is TRBV7-9; D is unclear. Looked up from germline, CDR1 is SEHNR and CDR2 is FQNEAQ (reference sequence). The length of the CDR3 is 12 residues. Trimming removed 4 bases from V and 2 bases from J, with 6 bases in between. The CDR3 nucleotides read TGTGCCAGCAGCTCAGCAGCCTACGAGCAGTACTTC. This encodes CASSSAAYEQYF.

This clonotype came up a few times. V is TRBV6-1 and J is TRBJ1-1; D is perhaps TRBD1 (5 bases). V was cut by 4 bases and J by 5 bases, with 14 bases left in between. Germline values: CDR1 MNHNS, CDR2 SASEGT. CDR3 length equals 14 residues. The CDR3 DNA sequence: TGTGCCAGCAGTGCCCGGGGCAGAGCAACTGAAGCTTTCTTT. Its translation: CASSARGRATEAFF.

The J gene is TRBJ2-5, the V gene TRBV7-9, with D maybe TRBD2 (6 bases). This CDR3 has 15 residues. V gave up 0 bases and J gave up 4 bases, with 12 bases separating them. Germline lookup yields CDR1 SEHNR and CDR2 FQNEAQ (reference sequence). This chain's CDR3 is CASSLARGGRETQYF. The CDR3 DNA follows: TGTGCCAGCAGCTTAGCGCGGGGCGGACGAGAGACCCAGTACTTC.

The J gene is TRBJ2-2, the V gene TRBV11-2; tentatively, D is TRBD1 or TRBD2 (5 bases each). The CDR3 has 14 residues. Germline-derived CDR1 and CDR2 are SGHAT and FQNNGV. With 8 bases removed from V and 3 bases from J, the gap between germline ends came to 13 bases. CDR3 region: CASLSGTHTGELFF. As DNA, the CDR3 is TGTGCCAGCCTTTCCGGGACCCACACCGGGGAGCTGTTTTTT.

This clonotype was counted between two and nine times. The chain joins TRBV5-4 to TRBJ2-7; 8 bases align to TRBD2. The CDR3 length is 15 residues. Germline V gives CDR1 SGHNT, CDR2 YYREEE (reference sequence). The J segment lost 1 base and the V segment lost 1 base, leaving 4 bases of the junction unmatched. The CDR3 coding sequence is TGTGCCAGCAGCTTGATTAGCGGGGCTTCCTACGAGCAGTACTTC. Amino acids: CASSLISGASYEQYF.

This chain joins TRBV27 and TRBJ1-5; 8 nucleotides match TRBD1. The CDR3 spans 15 residues. The V segment lost 4 bases and the J segment 2 bases; nucleotides outside the gene matches: 4. Germline V gene lookup returns CDR1 MNHEY and CDR2 SMNVEV (reference sequence). CDR3 in amino acids: CASSSGQGGNQPQHF. CDR3 DNA sequence: TGTGCCAGCAGTTCCGGACAGGGTGGCAATCAGCCCCAGCATTTT.

This clonotype was observed a handful of times. The rearrangement links TRBV6-5 to TRBJ2-2; D not certain. The germline CDR1 and CDR2 sequences are MNHEY and SVGAGI. The CDR3 totals 14 residues. Trimming cost V 2 bases and J 1 base, with 5 bases left between them. The CDR3: CASSYLQNTGELFF. The CDR3 region has the DNA TGTGCCAGCAGTTACCTTCAGAACACCGGGGAGCTGTTTTTT.

The chain combines TRBV11-2 with TRBJ1-1, with unresolved D. The CDR3 extends over 14 amino acids. The V gene lost 1 base and the J gene lost 4 bases, with 10 bases spanning the gap. Germline CDR1 and CDR2: SGHAT and FQNNGV. Here the CDR3 reads CASSLARDFTEAFF. The CDR3 nucleotides are TGTGCCAGCAGCTTAGCAAGGGATTTCACTGAAGCTTTCTTT.

CDR3 in DNA: TGTGCCAGTAGTCGAACAGTCAGCACAGATACGCAGTATTTT. It is translated as CASSRTVSTDTQYF. The chain combines TRBV19 with TRBJ2-3; D call uncertain. The CDR3 extends over 14 amino acids. V was clipped by 5 bases and J by 0 bases, with 9 bases between them. Germline assignment: CDR1 LNHDA and CDR2 SQIVND (reference sequence).

This clonotype occurred a few times. V and J are TRBV4-1 and TRBJ2-3; D is undetermined. V shed 0 bases and J shed 4 bases, with 17 bases lying between them. The germline V gene encodes CDR1 MGHRA and CDR2 YSYEKL. This CDR3 has 17 residues. CDR3 residues: CASSQDRPHYGADTQYF. The CDR3 DNA reads as TGCGCCAGCAGCCAAGATAGGCCCCACTATGGCGCAGATACGCAGTATTTT.

The V call is TRBV9, the J call TRBJ2-1, with 9 bases aligning to TRBD2. With V trimmed by 9 bases and J by 7 bases, 11 bases remained unmatched. The CDR3 has 14 residues. Germline V lookup: CDR1 SGDLS, CDR2 YYNGEE. The CDR3 DNA is TGTGCCACCGGGGGGGGGACTAGCTATAATGAGCAGTTCTTC. Amino acids: CATGGGTSYNEQFF.

This clonotype was seen repeatedly, ten times or more. The chain joins TRBV20-1 to TRBJ2-1; D is undetermined. From germline, CDR1 is DFQATT and CDR2 SNEGSKA (reference sequence). V lost 1 base to trimming and J lost 0 bases, with 7 bases between them. This CDR3 has 14 amino acids. CDR3 sequence reads: CSARGLLSYNEQFF. CDR3 sequence (DNA): TGCAGTGCTAGAGGGTTGCTCTCCTACAATGAGCAGTTCTTC.

The table lists this clonotype with many counts. J is TRBJ1-2 and V is TRBV12-3 or TRBV12-4; D remains unclear. The CDR3 runs 11 residues. Trimming removed 6 bases from V and 7 bases from J, with 9 bases in between. The DNA of the CDR3 is TGTGCCAGCAGCCCTCCGGGTGGCTACACCTTC. This encodes CASSPPGGYTF.

Written as DNA, the CDR3 is TGTGCCAGCTCACCAATGGACAGGGTACGCGAGCAGTACTTC. Its protein product is CASSPMDRVREQYF. This chain joins TRBV18 and TRBJ2-7, with TRBD1 matching 8 bases. The ends lost 2 bases at V and 6 bases at J; junction bases unmatched: 6. CDR3 size: 14 residues. Germline V gene data show CDR1 as KGHSH and CDR2 as LQKENI.

The V call is TRBV7-8, the J call TRBJ2-7; maybe TRBD2 (5 bases). The germline V gene has CDR1 SGHVS and CDR2 FQNEAQ. CDR3 length: 18 amino acids. The V and J ends lost 7 bases and 0 bases respectively, with 25 bases between them. The CDR3 region has the DNA TGTGCCAGCACTGAGCGGATCACGGGTGTTTTCATCTCCTACGAGCAGTACTTC. The encoded protein is CASTERITGVFISYEQYF.

The sample holds a few counts of this clonotype. The chain joins TRBV7-2 to TRBJ1-2; possible D gene TRBD1, 6 bases. CDR1 SGHTA and CDR2 FQGNSA come from the germline V gene. The CDR3 totals 15 residues. V shed 2 bases and J shed 4 bases, with 14 bases lying between them. The CDR3 coding sequence is TGTGCCAGCAGCTTATCTCGGGGGGCAGGCTATGGCTACACCTTC. Amino acids: CASSLSRGAGYGYTF.

This clonotype occurred many times. The chain links TRBV6-2 or TRBV6-3 to TRBJ2-1; 12 bases align to TRBD2. The junction had 0 bases not matched to a gene; V was cut back by 2 bases and J by 7 bases. From germline, CDR1 is MNHEY and CDR2 SVGEGT. CDR3 length: 14 amino acids. This CDR3 is CASSYGTSGNEQFF. The CDR3 DNA reads as TGTGCCAGCAGTTACGGGACTAGCGGGAATGAGCAGTTCTTC.

V and J are TRBV10-1 and TRBJ2-3, with 9 bases matching TRBD2. V gave up 4 bases and J gave up 6 bases; unmatched junction bases: 5. The CDR3 runs 14 residues. Germline V gives CDR1 WNHNN, CDR2 SYGVQD (reference sequence). Here the CDR3 reads CASSGPAGGDTQYF. In DNA form, the CDR3 reads TGCGCCAGCAGTGGCCCGGCGGGGGGGGATACGCAGTATTTT.